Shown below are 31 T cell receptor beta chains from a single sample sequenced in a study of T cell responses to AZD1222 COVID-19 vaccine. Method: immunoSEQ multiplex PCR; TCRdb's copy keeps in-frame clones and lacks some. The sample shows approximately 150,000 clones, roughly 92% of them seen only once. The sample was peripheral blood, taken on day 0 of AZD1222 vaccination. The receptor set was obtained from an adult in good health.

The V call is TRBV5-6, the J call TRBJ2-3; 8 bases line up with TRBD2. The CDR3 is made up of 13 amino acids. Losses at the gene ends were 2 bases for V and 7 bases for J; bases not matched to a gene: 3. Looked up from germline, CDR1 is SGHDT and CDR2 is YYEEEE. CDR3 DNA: TGTGCCAGCAGCTTAGCGGGAGCATATACGCAGTATTTT. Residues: CASSLAGAYTQYF.

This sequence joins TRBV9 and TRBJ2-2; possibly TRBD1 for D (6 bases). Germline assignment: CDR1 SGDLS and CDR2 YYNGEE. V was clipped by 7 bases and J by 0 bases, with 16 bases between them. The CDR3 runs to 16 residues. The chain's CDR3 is CASSIGGNANTGELFF. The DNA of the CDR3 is TGTGCCAGCTCTATAGGGGGAAACGCGAACACCGGGGAGCTGTTTTTT.

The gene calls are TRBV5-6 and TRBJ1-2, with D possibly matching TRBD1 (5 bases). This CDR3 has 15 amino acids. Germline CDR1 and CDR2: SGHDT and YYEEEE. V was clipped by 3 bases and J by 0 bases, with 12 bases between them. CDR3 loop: CASSSRGFSNYGYTF. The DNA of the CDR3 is TGTGCCAGCAGCTCGAGGGGTTTTTCTAACTATGGCTACACCTTC. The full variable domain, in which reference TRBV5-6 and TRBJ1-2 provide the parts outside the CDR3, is DAGVTQSPTHLIKTRGQQVTLRCSPKSGHDTVSWYQQALGQGPQFIFQYYEEEERQRGNFPDRFSGHQFPNYSSELNVNALLLGDSALYLCASSSRGFSNYGYTFGSGTRLTVV.

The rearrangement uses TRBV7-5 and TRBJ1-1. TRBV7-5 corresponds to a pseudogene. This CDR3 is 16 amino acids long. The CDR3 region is CARSLVLPSGNTEAFF. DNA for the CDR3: TGTGCCAGAAGCTTAGTGTTGCCTTCCGGGAACACTGAAGCTTTCTTT.

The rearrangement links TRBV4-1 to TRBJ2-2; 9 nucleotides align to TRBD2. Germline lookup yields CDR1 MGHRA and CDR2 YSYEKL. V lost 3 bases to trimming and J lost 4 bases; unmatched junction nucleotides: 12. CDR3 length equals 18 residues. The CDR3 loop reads CASSQDRSRAGGTGELFF. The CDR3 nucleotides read TGCGCCAGCAGCCAGGATAGGAGTCGAGCGGGAGGCACCGGGGAGCTGTTTTTT.

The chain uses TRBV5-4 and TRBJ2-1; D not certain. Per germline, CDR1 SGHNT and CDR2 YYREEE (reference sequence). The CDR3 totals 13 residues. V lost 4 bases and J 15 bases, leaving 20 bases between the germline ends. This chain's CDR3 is CASSRNDGVFWFF. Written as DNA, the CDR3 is TGTGCCAGCAGCCGGAACGATGGGGTTTTCTGGTTCTTC.

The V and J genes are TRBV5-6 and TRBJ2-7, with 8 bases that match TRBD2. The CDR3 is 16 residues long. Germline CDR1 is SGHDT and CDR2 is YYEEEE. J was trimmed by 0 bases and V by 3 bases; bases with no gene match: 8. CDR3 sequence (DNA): TGTGCCAGCAGCTCCCTCGGGGGGGCGAACTCCTACGAGCAGTACTTC. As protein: CASSSLGGANSYEQYF.

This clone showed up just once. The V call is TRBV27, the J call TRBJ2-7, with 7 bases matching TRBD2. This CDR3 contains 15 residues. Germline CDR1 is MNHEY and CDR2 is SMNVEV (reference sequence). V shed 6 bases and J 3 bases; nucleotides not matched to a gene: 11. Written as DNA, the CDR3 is TGTGCCAGCAGGCTAGAAGCGGGAACCCTCTACGAGCAGTACTTC. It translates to CASRLEAGTLYEQYF.

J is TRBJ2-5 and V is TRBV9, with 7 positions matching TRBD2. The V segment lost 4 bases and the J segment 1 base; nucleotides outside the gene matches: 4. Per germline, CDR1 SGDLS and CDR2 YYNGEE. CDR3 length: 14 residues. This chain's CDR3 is CASSPGTIQETQYF. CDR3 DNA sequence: TGTGCCAGCAGCCCCGGGACTATCCAAGAGACCCAGTACTTC.

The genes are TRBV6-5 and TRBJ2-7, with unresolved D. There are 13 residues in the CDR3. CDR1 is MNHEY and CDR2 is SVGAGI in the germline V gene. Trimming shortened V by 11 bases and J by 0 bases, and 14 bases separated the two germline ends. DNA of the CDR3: TGTGCCGGTAAAGCAGGCATCTCCTACGAGCAGTACTTC. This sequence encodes CAGKAGISYEQYF.

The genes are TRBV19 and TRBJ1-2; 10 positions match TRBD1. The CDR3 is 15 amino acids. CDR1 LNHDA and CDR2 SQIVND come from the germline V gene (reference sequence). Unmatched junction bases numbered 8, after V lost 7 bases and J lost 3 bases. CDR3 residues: CASNAGQGRDYGYTF. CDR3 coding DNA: TGTGCCAGTAACGCGGGACAGGGGAGAGACTATGGCTACACCTTC.

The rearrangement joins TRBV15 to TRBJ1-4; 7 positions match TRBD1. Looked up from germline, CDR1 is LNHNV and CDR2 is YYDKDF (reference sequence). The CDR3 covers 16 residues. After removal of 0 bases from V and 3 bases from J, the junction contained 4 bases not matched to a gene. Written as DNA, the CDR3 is TGTGCCACCAGCAGAGATCTGGGGACAGCTAATGAAAAACTGTTTTTT. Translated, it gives CATSRDLGTANEKLFF.

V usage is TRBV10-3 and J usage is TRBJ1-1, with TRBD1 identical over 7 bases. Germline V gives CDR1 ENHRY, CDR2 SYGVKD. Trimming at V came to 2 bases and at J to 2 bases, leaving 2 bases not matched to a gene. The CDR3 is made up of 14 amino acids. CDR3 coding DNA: TGTGCCATCAGTGAGAGGACAGGCAACACTGAAGCTTTCTTT. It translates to CAISERTGNTEAFF.

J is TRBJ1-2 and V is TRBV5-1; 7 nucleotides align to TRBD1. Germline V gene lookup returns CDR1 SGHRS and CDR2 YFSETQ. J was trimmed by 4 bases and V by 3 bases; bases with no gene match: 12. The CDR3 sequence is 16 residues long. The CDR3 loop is CASSSNPAGTVYGYTF. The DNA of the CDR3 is TGCGCCAGCAGCTCCAACCCCGCCGGGACAGTCTATGGCTACACCTTC.

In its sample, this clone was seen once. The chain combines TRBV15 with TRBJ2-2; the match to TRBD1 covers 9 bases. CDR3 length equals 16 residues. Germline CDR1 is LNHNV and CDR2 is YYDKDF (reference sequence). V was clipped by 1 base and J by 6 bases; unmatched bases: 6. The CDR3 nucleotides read TGTGCCACCAGCAGAGCGGGACAGGGTTTGGCCGGGGAGCTGTTTTTT. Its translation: CATSRAGQGLAGELFF.

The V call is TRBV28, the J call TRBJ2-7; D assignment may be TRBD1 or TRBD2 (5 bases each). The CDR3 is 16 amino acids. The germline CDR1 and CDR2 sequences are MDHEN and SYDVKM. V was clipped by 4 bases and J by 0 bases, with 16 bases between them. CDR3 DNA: TGTGCCAGCAGTTCTTCCGGGACGGTTGGCTCCTACGAGCAGTACTTC. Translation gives CASSSSGTVGSYEQYF.

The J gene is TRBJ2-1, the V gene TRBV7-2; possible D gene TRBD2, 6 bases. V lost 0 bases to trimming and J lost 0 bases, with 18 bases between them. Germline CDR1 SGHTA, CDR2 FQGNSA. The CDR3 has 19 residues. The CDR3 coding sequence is TGTGCCAGCAGCTTAGCCGGGCCTTTGGCGGGGAGCTCCTACAATGAGCAGTTCTTC. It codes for CASSLAGPLAGSSYNEQFF.

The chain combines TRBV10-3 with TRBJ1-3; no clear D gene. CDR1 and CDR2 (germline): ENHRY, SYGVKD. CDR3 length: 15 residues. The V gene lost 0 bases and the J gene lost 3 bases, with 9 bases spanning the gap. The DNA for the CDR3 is TGTGCCATCAGTGAGTCGGGGTCCTTTGGAAACACCATATATTTT. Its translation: CAISESGSFGNTIYF.

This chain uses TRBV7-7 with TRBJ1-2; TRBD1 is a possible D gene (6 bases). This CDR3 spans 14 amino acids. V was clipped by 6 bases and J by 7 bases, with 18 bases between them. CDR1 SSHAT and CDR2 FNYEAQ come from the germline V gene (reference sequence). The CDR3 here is CASRHPRGASGYTF. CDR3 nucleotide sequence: TGTGCCAGCAGGCACCCCCGGGGGGCGAGTGGCTACACCTTC.

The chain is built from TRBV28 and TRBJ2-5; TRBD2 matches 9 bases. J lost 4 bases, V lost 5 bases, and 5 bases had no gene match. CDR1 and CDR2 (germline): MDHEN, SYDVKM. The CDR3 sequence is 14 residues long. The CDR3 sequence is CASSLSGSLETQYF. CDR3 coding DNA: TGTGCCAGCAGTCTTAGCGGGAGCTTAGAGACCCAGTACTTC.

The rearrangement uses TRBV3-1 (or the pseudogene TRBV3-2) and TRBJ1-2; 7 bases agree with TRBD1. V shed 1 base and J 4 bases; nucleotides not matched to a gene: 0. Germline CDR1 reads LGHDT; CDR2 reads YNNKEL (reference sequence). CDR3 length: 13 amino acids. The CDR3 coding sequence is TGTGCCAGCAGCCAAGGACAGGGCTATGGCTACACCTTC. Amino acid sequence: CASSQGQGYGYTF.

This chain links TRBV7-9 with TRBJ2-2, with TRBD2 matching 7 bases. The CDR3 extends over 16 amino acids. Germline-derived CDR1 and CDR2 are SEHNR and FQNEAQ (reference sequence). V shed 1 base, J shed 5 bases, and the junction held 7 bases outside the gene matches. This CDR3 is CASSLVATGGTGELFF. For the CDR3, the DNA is TGTGCCAGCAGCTTAGTTGCGACGGGGGGTACCGGGGAGCTGTTTTTT.

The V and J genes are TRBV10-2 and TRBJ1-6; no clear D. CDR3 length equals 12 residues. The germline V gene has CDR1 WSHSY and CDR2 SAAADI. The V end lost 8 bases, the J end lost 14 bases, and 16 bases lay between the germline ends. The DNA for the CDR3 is TGCGCCAGCCGGGAGGACCCCCTCGCCCTCCACTTT. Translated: CASREDPLALHF.

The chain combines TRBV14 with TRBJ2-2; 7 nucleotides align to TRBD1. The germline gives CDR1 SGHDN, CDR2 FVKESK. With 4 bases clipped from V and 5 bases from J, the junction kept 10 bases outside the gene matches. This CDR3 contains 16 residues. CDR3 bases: TGTGCCAGCAGCCCCTTGACAGGGTGGAGTACCGGGGAGCTGTTTTTT. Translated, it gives CASSPLTGWSTGELFF.

For the CDR3, the DNA is TGTGCCAGCAGTTTATCCGCGGGGCCGCGTGGCTACACCTTC. This gives the protein CASSLSAGPRGYTF. The chain joins TRBV27 to TRBJ1-2, with D tentatively TRBD1 (5 bases). Germline V gene lookup returns CDR1 MNHEY and CDR2 SMNVEV (reference sequence). Trimming pared 0 bases from V and 7 bases from J, leaving 12 bases between. The CDR3 is 14 amino acids.

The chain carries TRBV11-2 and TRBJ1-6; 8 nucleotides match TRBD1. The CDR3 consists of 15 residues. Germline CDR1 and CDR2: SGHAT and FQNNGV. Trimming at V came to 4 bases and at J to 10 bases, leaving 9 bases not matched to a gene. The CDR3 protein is CASSSYATGDSPLHF. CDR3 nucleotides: TGTGCCAGCAGCTCCTATGCGACAGGGGACTCACCCCTCCACTTT.

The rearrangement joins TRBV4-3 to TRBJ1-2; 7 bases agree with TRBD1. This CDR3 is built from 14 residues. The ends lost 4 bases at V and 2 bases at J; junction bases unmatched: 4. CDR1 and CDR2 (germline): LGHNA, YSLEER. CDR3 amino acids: CASSRAQGNYGYTF. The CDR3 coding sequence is TGCGCCAGCAGCCGAGCACAGGGGAACTATGGCTACACCTTC.

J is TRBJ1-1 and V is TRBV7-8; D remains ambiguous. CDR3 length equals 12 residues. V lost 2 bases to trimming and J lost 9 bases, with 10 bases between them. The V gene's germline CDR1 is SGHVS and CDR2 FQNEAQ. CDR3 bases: TGTGCCAGCAGCTTATTTGCCAACCAAGCTTTCTTT. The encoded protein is CASSLFANQAFF.

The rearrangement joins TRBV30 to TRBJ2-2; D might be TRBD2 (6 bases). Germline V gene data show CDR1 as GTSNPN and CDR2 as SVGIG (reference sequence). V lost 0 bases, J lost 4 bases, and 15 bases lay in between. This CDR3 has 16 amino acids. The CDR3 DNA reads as TGTGCCTGGAGTGTACTCCGGGGTAGCGGCACCGGGGAGCTGTTTTTT. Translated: CAWSVLRGSGTGELFF.

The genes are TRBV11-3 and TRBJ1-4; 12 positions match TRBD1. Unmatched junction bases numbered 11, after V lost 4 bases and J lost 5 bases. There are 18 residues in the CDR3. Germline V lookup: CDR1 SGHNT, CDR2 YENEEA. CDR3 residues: CASSSLAGTGGPNEKLFF. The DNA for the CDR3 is TGTGCCAGCAGCTCCCTCGCCGGGACAGGGGGCCCCAATGAAAAACTGTTTTTT.

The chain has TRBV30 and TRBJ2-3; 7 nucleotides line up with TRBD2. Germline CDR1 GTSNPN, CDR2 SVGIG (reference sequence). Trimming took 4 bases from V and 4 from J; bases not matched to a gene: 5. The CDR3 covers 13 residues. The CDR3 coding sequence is TGTGCCTGGATCAACGGGGGGTCAGATACGCAGTATTTT. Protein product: CAWINGGSDTQYF.